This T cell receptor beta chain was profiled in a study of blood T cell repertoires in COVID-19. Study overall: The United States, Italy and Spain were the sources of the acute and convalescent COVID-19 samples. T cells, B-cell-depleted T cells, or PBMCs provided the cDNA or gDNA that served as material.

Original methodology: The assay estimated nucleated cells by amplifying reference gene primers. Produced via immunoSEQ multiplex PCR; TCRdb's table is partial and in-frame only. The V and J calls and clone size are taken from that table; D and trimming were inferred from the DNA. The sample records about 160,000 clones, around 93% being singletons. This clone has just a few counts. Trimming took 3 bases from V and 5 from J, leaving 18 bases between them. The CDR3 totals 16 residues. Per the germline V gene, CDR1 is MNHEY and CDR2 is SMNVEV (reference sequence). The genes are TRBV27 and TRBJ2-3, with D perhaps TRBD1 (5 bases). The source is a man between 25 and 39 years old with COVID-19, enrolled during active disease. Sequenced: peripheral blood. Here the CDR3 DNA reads TGTGCCAGCAGTTTCAGAGGACCTTGGCAGGGAGATACGCAGTATTTT. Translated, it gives CASSFRGPWQGDTQYF.